These 5 T cell receptor beta chains share one sample of origin, sequenced in a study of T cell repertoires in cytomegalovirus infection (dated by TCRdb to the late 2010s). Sequencing was performed on an Illumina HiSeq 1500. In-frame beta chains were kept once TCRdb had trimmed the public reads at Q25 with fastp and called clones with MiXCR. Each CDR3 protein gets just one entry, which takes the most common genes and DNA from the rows behind it. The sample table shows hundreds of thousands of distinct CDR3 sequences, and less than 40% are seen once. Around 3% of the sample lies in the top ten. Sequenced sample: PBMCs. The receptors here all came from a human donor in good health (CMV status not recorded). Some clones in this sample may be carry-over from other donors' samples.

In this sample, this clonotype turned up a few times. The CDR3, as DNA: TGCAGTGCTAGAGATCCGGGCACCAGCTCTGGAAACACCATATATTTT. Protein: CSARDPGTSSGNTIYF. V gene TRBV20-1 combines with J gene TRBJ1-3; no clear D gene. The length of the CDR3 is 16 residues. Germline V lookup: CDR1 DFQATT, CDR2 SNEGSKA (reference sequence). V lost 0 bases to trimming and J lost 0 bases, with 12 bases between them.

This clonotype was detected many times. The chain recombines TRBV12-3 or TRBV12-4 with TRBJ1-5, with D tentatively TRBD1 (5 bases). Trimming cost V 2 bases and J 4 bases, with 15 bases left between them. The length of the CDR3 is 16 residues. The CDR3 coding sequence is TGTGCCAGCAGTTTACGGGGGGGGACTTTTAATCAGCCCCAGCATTTT. Amino acids: CASSLRGGTFNQPQHF.

This clonotype was found a few times. V gene TRBV28 combines with J gene TRBJ1-1; a possible D gene is TRBD1 (6 bases). The CDR3 loop spans 13 amino acids. Trimming cost V 7 bases and J 1 base, with 10 bases left between them. Germline V gives CDR1 MDHEN, CDR2 SYDVKM. The CDR3 DNA follows: TGTGCCAGCATTCAACAGGGGAACACTGAAGCTTTCTTT. Residues: CASIQQGNTEAFF.

In the case of this clonotype: This may be a read error, as it is one base from a much larger clone. The chain recombines TRBV7-8 with TRBJ1-1; 7 nucleotides match TRBD1. Germline V gives CDR1 SGHVS, CDR2 FQNEAQ. The CDR3 is 12 residues long. The CDR3 nucleotides read TGTGCCAGCAGTCATAATGACAGGGAAGATTTCTTT. Translation: CASSHNDREDFF. Using reference TRBV7-8 and TRBJ1-1 for the parts outside the CDR3, the full variable domain is GAGVSQSPRYKVAKRGQDVALRCDPISGHVSLFWYQQALGQGPEFLTYFQNEAQLDKSGLPSDRFFAERPEGSVSTLKIQRTQQEDSAVYLCASSHNDREDFFGQGTRLTVV.

This clonotype has only a few counts. The chain carries TRBV6-5 and TRBJ2-1; 8 nucleotides match TRBD2. The germline V gene has CDR1 MNHEY and CDR2 SVGAGI. Trimming at V came to 0 bases and at J to 10 bases, leaving 5 bases not matched to a gene. This CDR3 contains 14 residues. CDR3 DNA sequence: TGTGCCAGCAGTTACTCAGCGGGAGATAGGGAGCAGTTCTTC. Amino acid sequence: CASSYSAGDREQFF.